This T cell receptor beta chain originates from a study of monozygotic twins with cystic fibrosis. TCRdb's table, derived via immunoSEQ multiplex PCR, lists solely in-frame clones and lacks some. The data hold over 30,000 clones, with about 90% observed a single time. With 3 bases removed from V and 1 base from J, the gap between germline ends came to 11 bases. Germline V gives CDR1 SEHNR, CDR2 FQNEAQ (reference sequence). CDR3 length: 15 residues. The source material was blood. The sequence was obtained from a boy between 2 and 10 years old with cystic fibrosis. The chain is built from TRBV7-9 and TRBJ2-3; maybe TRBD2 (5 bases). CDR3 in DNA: TGTGCCAGCAGCTTGCCCCCCGGGGGCACAGATACGCAGTATTTT. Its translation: CASSLPPGGTDTQYF.